The present T cell receptor (beta chain) was sequenced within a study of T-cell reconstitution after alpha-beta-depleted transplantation in children. J lost 5 bases, V lost 4 bases, and 11 bases had no gene match. CDR3 size: 15 residues. Germline V lookup: CDR1 SGHRS, CDR2 YFSETQ. As it was prepared, the TCRbeta library received unique molecular identifiers. Each CDR3 protein is one row after TCRdb ran MiXCR on the PCR reads. The sample includes 250,000 to 400,000 distinct CDR3 sequences, roughly 21% of them seen just once. This clonotype was found a few times. The rearrangement links TRBV5-1 to TRBJ2-7, with TRBD1 matching over 8 bases. The source material was PBMCs, mostly from graft donor cells, sampled 180 days after TCRalphabeta/CD19-depleted stem cell transplant. The clonotype was recovered from a male patient younger than 18 who had a stem cell transplant for acute lymphoblastic leukemia, so the T cells may come from the graft donor. CDR3 region: CASSHDGQGIHEQYF. The CDR3 DNA is TGCGCCAGCAGCCACGATGGACAGGGAATTCACGAGCAGTACTTC.